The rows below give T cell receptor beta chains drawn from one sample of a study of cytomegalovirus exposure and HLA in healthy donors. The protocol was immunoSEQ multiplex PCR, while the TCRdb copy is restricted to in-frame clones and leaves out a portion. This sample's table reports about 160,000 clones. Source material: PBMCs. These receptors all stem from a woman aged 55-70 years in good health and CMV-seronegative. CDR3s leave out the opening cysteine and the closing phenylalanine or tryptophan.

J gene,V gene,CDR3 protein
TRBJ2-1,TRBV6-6,ASRQTGTLNEQF
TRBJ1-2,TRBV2,ASRAGTGWNYGYT
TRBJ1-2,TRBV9,ASSTMGKVYGYT
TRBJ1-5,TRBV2,ASSEEGADQPQH
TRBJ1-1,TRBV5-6,ASSLSPGVNTEAF
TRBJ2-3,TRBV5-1,ASSLAPGSTDTQY
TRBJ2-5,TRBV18,ASSPGTSGEETQY
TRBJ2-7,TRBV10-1,ASSEAGGSYEQY
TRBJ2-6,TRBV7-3,ASSPGPGGYSGANVLT
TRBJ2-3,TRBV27,ASSLRGTDTQY
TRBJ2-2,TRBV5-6,ASSPLDRVDTGELF
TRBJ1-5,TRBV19,ASSSDRGGQPQH
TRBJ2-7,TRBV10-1,ASIKDRDRVIYEQY
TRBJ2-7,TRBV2,ASSDSSGGYSYEQY
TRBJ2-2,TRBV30,AWSRLAGVTGELF
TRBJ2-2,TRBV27,ASSLPDTGELF
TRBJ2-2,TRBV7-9,ASSLRQSNTGELF
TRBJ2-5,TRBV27,ASSSGIETQY
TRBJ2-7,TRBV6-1,ASSPGGTNSYEQY
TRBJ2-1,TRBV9,ASSVAPRYNEQF
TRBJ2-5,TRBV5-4,ASTSRGETQY
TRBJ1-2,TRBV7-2,ASSLLTGDYGYT
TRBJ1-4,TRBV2,ASSVGSLRGEKLF
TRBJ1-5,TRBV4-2,ASSQTDQPQH
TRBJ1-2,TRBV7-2,ASSPVGDWDYGYT
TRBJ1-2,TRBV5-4,ASSLLGAGYGYT
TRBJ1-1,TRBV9,ASSELTGYRTEAF
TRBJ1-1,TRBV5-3,ARSPIAGHMNTEAF
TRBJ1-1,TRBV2,AGNRDRGTTEAF
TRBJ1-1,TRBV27,ASSLGIGVNTEAF
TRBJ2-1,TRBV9,ASSGAGRSSYNEQF
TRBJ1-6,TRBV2,ASSDSPSEADPPLH
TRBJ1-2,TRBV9,ASSGEAFGGYGYT
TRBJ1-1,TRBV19,ASSMIQGGNTEAF
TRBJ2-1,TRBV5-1,ASSSPGLAGGPYNEQF
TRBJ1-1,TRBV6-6,ASSKGQMNTEAF
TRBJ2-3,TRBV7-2,ASSPRTSDTDTQY
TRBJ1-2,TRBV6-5,ASSYSPRNYGYT
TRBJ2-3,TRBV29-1,SVRQSSSTDTQY
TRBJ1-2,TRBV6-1,ASSPDRGNYGYT
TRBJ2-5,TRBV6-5,ASSYLETQY
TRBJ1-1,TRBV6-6,ASSRQGQNTEAF
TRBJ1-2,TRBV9,ASSPPDGYT
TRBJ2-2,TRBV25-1,ASSEYVTARGWGELF
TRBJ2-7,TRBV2,ASHPTGITYEQY
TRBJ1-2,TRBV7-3,ASSPTGGGYGYT
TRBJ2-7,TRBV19,ASSSLTGADEQY
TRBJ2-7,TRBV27,ASSLNRGYEQY
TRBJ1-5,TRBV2,ASREQVDPQH
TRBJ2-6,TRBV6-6,ASSYGAPTGANVLT
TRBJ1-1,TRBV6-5,ASSIDTMNTEAF
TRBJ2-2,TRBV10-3,AISGATAGGGNGELF
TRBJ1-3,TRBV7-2,ASSPRRPGYRSGNTIY
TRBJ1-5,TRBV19,ASLVAASSNQPQH
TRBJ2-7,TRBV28,ARRGGTSGGSRSSYEQY